The 23 T cell receptor beta chains presented below share a single source sample, sequenced in a study of persistence of HIV-infected CD4 T cells (dated by TCRdb to 2018 to 2021). The immunoSEQ hsTCRB assay version 4, run in survey mode, was used to sequence TCRbeta repertoires from genomic DNA. Entries here come from immuneACCESS through TCRdb and include only in-frame sequences with V and J called. Some clones fail to appear in such tables; in the studies checked, an unresolved V gene covers under half of the shortfall, and the cause of the remainder is unknown. The sample yields 40,000 to 50,000 clones; about 80% were counted once. 3% of the sample rests with the top ten. Their specific antigens are unknown. The sample's treatment or condition label, decoded: suppressive antiretroviral therapy. Cells were stimulated with lysates of CMV-infected fibroblasts at roughly 11 ug/mL. Memory populations depleted of antigen-responding cells were obtained by sorting nonresponding CD40L-negative CD69-negative CD45RO-high memory CD4+ T cells.

Sequences were derived from CD4+ T cells sorted from PBMCs after roughly 19-hour stimulation, sampled from a patient who received antiretroviral therapy. What this sample's cell subset or site label stands for: CD40L-CD69- CD45RO-high memory CD4 T cells not responding to CMV lysate. These receptors all come from an adult man with HIV who was CMV-seropositive.

This CDR3 reads CASRSDGVSGNTIYF. The CDR3 DNA follows: TGTGCCAGTAGGTCCGACGGCGTCTCTGGAAACACCATATATTTT. The rearrangement uses TRBV19 and TRBJ1-3; D is unresolved. The CDR3 runs to 15 residues. The germline V gene has CDR1 LNHDA and CDR2 SQIVND (reference sequence). The V end was cut by 6 bases, the J end by 0 bases, with 12 bases between.

The chain links TRBV5-1 to TRBJ2-3; 8 bases align to TRBD1. With V trimmed by 2 bases and J by 4 bases, 6 bases remained unmatched. The germline CDR1 and CDR2 sequences are SGHRS and YFSETQ. The CDR3 extends over 15 amino acids. CDR3: CASSFRQGLADTQYF. CDR3 in DNA: TGCGCCAGCAGCTTTAGACAGGGGCTAGCAGATACGCAGTATTTT.

The rearrangement links TRBV15 to TRBJ1-1; D remains ambiguous. The CDR3 sequence is 14 residues long. Germline V gene sequence: CDR1 LNHNV, CDR2 YYDKDF (reference sequence). V shed 1 base and J shed 4 bases, with 10 bases lying between them. The CDR3 reads CATSRGVTGTEAFF. The CDR3 nucleotides read TGTGCCACCAGCAGAGGGGTGACCGGCACTGAAGCTTTCTTT.

The chain joins TRBV30 to TRBJ2-7; a possible D gene is TRBD1 (6 bases). Trimming left V 3 bases short and J 4 bases short, with 10 bases between. The CDR3 length is 12 residues. Germline V lookup: CDR1 GTSNPN, CDR2 SVGIG (reference sequence). The CDR3 loop reads CAWSRGSYEQYF. CDR3 in DNA: TGTGCCTGGAGCAGGGGAAGTTACGAGCAGTACTTC. Full variable domain (missing parts from reference TRBV30 and TRBJ2-7): SQTIHQWPATLVQPVGSPLSLECTVEGTSNPNLYWYRQAAGRGLQLLFYSVGIGQISSEVPQNLSASRPQDRQFILSSKKLLLSDSGFYLCAWSRGSYEQYFGPGTRLTVT.

J is TRBJ2-3 and V is TRBV27; 13 bases align to TRBD2. Germline lookup yields CDR1 MNHEY and CDR2 SMNVEV (reference sequence). The junction had 2 bases not matched to a gene; V was cut back by 6 bases and J by 5 bases. This CDR3 has 14 residues. CDR3 nucleotides: TGTGCCAGCAGCAGGACTAGCGGGAGAGATACGCAGTATTTT. It is translated as CASSRTSGRDTQYF.

The rearrangement links TRBV6-1 to TRBJ1-5; D unclear. The CDR3 is 13 residues long. The germline CDR1 and CDR2 sequences are MNHNS and SASEGT. Trimming took off 3 bases at V and 5 bases at J, with 8 bases between the two ends. As DNA, the CDR3 is TGTGCCAGCAGTGAGAGACTGGATCAGCCCCAGCATTTT. This sequence encodes CASSERLDQPQHF.

Sample share makes this clone medium-sized (0.01 to 0.1%). V and J are TRBV7-9 and TRBJ1-1; 8 nucleotides align to TRBD1. V lost 4 bases and J lost 6; bases outside the gene matches: 16. The CDR3 sequence is 17 residues long. Looked up from germline, CDR1 is SEHNR and CDR2 is FQNEAQ (reference sequence). Here the CDR3 DNA reads TGTGCCAGCAGCTCACCCGACAGGGGCGCTACCCCGGCTGAAGCTTTCTTT. This gives the protein CASSSPDRGATPAEAFF.

This chain joins TRBV7-9 and TRBJ1-1; 9 nucleotides align to TRBD1. From germline, CDR1 is SEHNR and CDR2 FQNEAQ (reference sequence). The CDR3 extends over 14 amino acids. The junction had 3 bases not matched to a gene; V was cut back by 5 bases and J by 2 bases. CDR3 loop: CASSRTGANTEAFF. In DNA, the CDR3 is TGTGCCAGCAGCAGGACAGGGGCAAACACTGAAGCTTTCTTT.

As to this clone: Being one base from a much bigger clone, this may be a read error. Other DNA sequences in this specimen translate into the identical CDR3. V usage is TRBV27 and J usage is TRBJ1-1, with D maybe TRBD1 (5 bases). The CDR3 length is 14 residues. Between the trimmed V and J ends, which lost 3 bases and 2 bases, there was a span of 10 bases. CDR1 MNHEY and CDR2 SMNVEV come from the germline V gene (reference sequence). The CDR3 loop reads CASSFLGENTEAFF. Here the CDR3 DNA reads TGTGCCAGCAGTTTCTTAGGGGAAAACACTGAAGCTTTCTTT.

The V call is TRBV14, the J call TRBJ1-6, with D possibly being TRBD1 (5 bases). Germline V gene data show CDR1 as SGHDN and CDR2 as FVKESK. The CDR3 runs to 16 residues. Trimming shortened V by 4 bases and J by 4 bases, and 14 bases separated the two germline ends. Here the CDR3 DNA reads TGTGCCAGCAGCCGAGGGGTAGGGGCTTATAATTCACCCCTCCACTTT. This codes for CASSRGVGAYNSPLHF.

This clone is termed medium-sized. J is TRBJ1-1 and V is TRBV30; weak D call: TRBD1 (6 bases). CDR1 is GTSNPN and CDR2 is SVGIG in the germline V gene (reference sequence). Between the trimmed V and J ends, which lost 4 bases and 12 bases, there was a span of 15 bases. The CDR3 length is 11 residues. CDR3 in amino acids: CAWKGGSITFF. Written as DNA, the CDR3 is TGTGCCTGGAAAGGGGGGAGTATAACTTTCTTT.

The gene calls are TRBV15 and TRBJ2-7, with D perhaps assigned TRBD1 or TRBD2 (6 bases each). The V gene's germline CDR1 is LNHNV and CDR2 YYDKDF (reference sequence). This CDR3 comprises 16 residues. V gave up 1 base and J gave up 0 bases, with 13 bases separating them. CDR3: CATSRALGGSSYEQYF. The CDR3 DNA reads as TGTGCCACCAGCAGAGCCCTAGGGGGGTCCTCCTACGAGCAGTACTTC.

The chain links TRBV15 to TRBJ2-1, with 14 bases fitting TRBD2. V was pared by 4 bases and J by 9 bases, with 5 bases of the junction left unmatched. Germline V gene data show CDR1 as LNHNV and CDR2 as YYDKDF (reference sequence). The CDR3 length is 15 residues. The CDR3: CATSMGTSGGFEQFF. CDR3 bases: TGTGCCACCAGCATGGGGACTAGCGGGGGTTTTGAGCAGTTCTTC.

This chain links TRBV2 with TRBJ2-3; D unresolved. The CDR3 is 11 residues long. Germline assignment: CDR1 SNHLY and CDR2 FYNNEI. V was shortened by 8 bases and J by 4 bases, with 7 bases between the two germline ends. The CDR3 region is CASRHSDTQYF. CDR3 in DNA: TGTGCCAGCCGACACTCAGATACGCAGTATTTT.

This clone showed up just a few times. The V gene is TRBV27, the J gene TRBJ1-6; perhaps TRBD1 as D (6 bases). Germline lookup yields CDR1 MNHEY and CDR2 SMNVEV (reference sequence). Between the trimmed V and J ends, which lost 7 bases and 5 bases, there was a span of 24 bases. The CDR3 sequence is 18 residues long. The CDR3 DNA reads as TGTGCCAGCACCCCAAGCCGGGGGCGGAGTGGAGATAATTCACCCCTCCACTTT. Residues: CASTPSRGRSGDNSPLHF.

The sample holds one count of this clone. The chain employs TRBV5-1 and TRBJ1-2, with D possibly matching TRBD1 (5 bases). Trimming removed 0 bases at V and 8 bases at J, with 14 bases between. The CDR3 loop spans 14 amino acids. Germline loops: CDR1 SGHRS, CDR2 YFSETQ. In DNA form, the CDR3 reads TGCGCCAGCAGCTTGGGGGCAGGGAATACGGGCTACACCTTC. It specifies CASSLGAGNTGYTF.

This clone showed up just a few times. The V gene is TRBV30, the J gene TRBJ2-1; no clear D gene. The CDR3 sequence is 13 residues long. Trimming shortened V by 0 bases and J by 12 bases, and 15 bases separated the two germline ends. Germline V lookup: CDR1 GTSNPN, CDR2 SVGIG (reference sequence). The chain's CDR3 is CAWSVGPSRMQFF. The CDR3 DNA reads TGTGCCTGGAGTGTGGGCCCCTCCAGGATGCAGTTCTTC.

The CDR3 coding sequence is TGTGCCAGCAGCTTAGTACAGGGTACGACCCAGTACTTC. Translated: CASSLVQGTTQYF. The chain joins TRBV13 to TRBJ2-5; TRBD1 might be the D (6 bases). Germline V gene data show CDR1 as PRHDT and CDR2 as FYEKMQ (reference sequence). V lost 1 base and J 7 bases, leaving 10 bases between the germline ends. This CDR3 has 13 residues.

Written as DNA, the CDR3 is TGTGCCAGCAGTCTAGGACAGGGGCTTAATTCACCCCTCCACTTT. Residues: CASSLGQGLNSPLHF. V is TRBV7-2 and J is TRBJ1-6; 9 positions match TRBD1. The CDR3 has 15 amino acids. Germline lookup yields CDR1 SGHTA and CDR2 FQGNSA. Unmatched junction bases numbered 6, after V lost 6 bases and J lost 6 bases.

The sample holds a few counts of this clone. The chain uses TRBV19 and TRBJ1-4; D unclear. CDR1 and CDR2 (germline): LNHDA, SQIVND (reference sequence). CDR3 length: 15 residues. Trimming cost V 4 bases and J 8 bases, with 17 bases left between them. The CDR3 is CASSRGTATLEKLFF. The CDR3 coding sequence is TGTGCCAGTAGTAGAGGAACGGCTACTTTAGAAAAACTGTTTTTT.

The chain combines TRBV5-5 with TRBJ2-3, with TRBD1 identical over 10 bases. Germline V gene sequence: CDR1 SGHKS, CDR2 YYEKEE (reference sequence). Trimming took 2 bases from V and 0 from J; bases not matched to a gene: 3. This CDR3 contains 16 residues. CDR3 bases: TGTGCCAGCAGCTTAATGGGACAGGGGAGCACAGATACGCAGTATTTT. Protein: CASSLMGQGSTDTQYF.

The chain couples TRBV30 to TRBJ1-1, with no clear D. V was clipped by 1 base and J by 0 bases, with 9 bases between them. There are 14 residues in the CDR3. Germline lookup yields CDR1 GTSNPN and CDR2 SVGIG (reference sequence). The CDR3 bases are TGTGCCTGGAGTGCAACCGTCATGAACACTGAAGCTTTCTTT. It encodes CAWSATVMNTEAFF. Full variable domain (missing parts from reference TRBV30 and TRBJ1-1): SQTIHQWPATLVQPVGSPLSLECTVEGTSNPNLYWYRQAAGRGLQLLFYSVGIGQISSEVPQNLSASRPQDRQFILSSKKLLLSDSGFYLCAWSATVMNTEAFFGQGTRLTVV.

The chain couples TRBV7-2 to TRBJ2-5; D gene ambiguous. The germline gives CDR1 SGHTA, CDR2 FQGNSA. CDR3 length: 15 residues. V dropped 0 bases and J dropped 4 bases, with 12 bases sitting between them. CDR3 in DNA: TGTGCCAGCAGCTTAGCGGCAGGAATCGGAGAGACCCAGTACTTC. Translated, it gives CASSLAAGIGETQYF.